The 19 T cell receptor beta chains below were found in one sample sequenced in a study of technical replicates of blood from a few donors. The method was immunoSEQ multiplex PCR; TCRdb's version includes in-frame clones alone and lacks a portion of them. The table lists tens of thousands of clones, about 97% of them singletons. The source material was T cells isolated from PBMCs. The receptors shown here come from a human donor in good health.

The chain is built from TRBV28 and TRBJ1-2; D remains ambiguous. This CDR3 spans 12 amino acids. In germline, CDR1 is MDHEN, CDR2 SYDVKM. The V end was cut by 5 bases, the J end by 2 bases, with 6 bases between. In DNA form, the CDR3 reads TGTGCCAGCAGTACCGCGAACTATGGCTACACCTTC. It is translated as CASSTANYGYTF.

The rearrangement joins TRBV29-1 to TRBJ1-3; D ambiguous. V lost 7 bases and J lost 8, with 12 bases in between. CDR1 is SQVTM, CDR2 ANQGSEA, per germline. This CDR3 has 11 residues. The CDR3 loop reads CSGGWWDTIYF. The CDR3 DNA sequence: TGCAGCGGAGGCTGGTGGGACACCATATATTTT. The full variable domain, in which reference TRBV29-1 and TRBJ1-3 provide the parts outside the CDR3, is SAVISQKPSRDICQRGTSLTIQCQVDSQVTMMFWYRQQPGQSLTLIATANQGSEATYESGFVIDKFPISRPNLTFSTLTVSNMSPEDSSIYLCSGGWWDTIYFGEGSWLTVV.

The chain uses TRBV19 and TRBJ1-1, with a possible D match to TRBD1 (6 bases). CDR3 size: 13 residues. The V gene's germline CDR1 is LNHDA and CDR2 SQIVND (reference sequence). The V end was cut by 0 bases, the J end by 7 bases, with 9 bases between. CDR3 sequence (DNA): TGTGCCAGTAGTATAGAATGGACAGATGAAGCTTTCTTT. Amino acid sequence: CASSIEWTDEAFF.

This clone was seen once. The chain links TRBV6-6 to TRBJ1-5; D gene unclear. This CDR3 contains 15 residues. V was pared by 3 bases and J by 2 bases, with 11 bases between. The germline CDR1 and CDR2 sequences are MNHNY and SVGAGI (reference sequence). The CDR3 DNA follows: TGTGCCAGCAGTTATCCCCGGAGCCGCAATCAGCCCCAGCATTTT. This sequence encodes CASSYPRSRNQPQHF.

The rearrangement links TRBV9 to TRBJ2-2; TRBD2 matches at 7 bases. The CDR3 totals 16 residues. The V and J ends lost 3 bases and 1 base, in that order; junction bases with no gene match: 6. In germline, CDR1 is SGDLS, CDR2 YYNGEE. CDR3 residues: CASSGGASGNTGELFF. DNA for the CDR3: TGTGCCAGCAGCGGAGGGGCTAGCGGGAACACCGGGGAGCTGTTTTTT. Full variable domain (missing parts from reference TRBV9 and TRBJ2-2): DSGVTQTPKHLITATGQRVTLRCSPRSGDLSVYWYQQSLDQGLQFLIQYYNGEERAKGNILERFSAQQFPDLHSELNLSSLELGDSALYFCASSGGASGNTGELFFGEGSRLTVL.

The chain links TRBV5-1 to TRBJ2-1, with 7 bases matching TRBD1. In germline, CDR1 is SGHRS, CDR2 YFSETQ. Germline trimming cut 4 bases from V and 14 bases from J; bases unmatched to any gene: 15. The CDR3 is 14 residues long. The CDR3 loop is CASSMGSVQGTEFF. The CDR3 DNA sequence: TGCGCCAGCAGCATGGGGAGCGTACAGGGGACGGAGTTCTTC.

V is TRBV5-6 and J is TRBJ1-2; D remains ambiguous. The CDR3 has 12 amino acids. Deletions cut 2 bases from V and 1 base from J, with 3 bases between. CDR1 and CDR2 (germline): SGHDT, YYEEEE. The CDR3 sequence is CASSLLNYGYTF. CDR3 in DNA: TGTGCCAGCAGCTTACTTAACTATGGCTACACCTTC.

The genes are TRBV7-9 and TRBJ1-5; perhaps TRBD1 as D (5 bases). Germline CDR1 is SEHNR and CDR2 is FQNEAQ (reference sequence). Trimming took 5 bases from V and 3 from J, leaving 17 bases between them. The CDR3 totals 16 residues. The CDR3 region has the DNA TGTGCCAGCAGCACAGGCAGGGAAGGGCCCAATCAGCCCCAGCATTTT. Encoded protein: CASSTGREGPNQPQHF.

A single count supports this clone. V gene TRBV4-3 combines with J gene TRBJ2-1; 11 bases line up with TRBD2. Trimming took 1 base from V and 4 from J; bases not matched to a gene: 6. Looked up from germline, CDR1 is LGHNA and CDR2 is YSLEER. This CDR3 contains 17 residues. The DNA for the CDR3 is TGCGCCAGCAGCCAAGTTCTAGCGGGAGGACCATACAATGAGCAGTTCTTC. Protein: CASSQVLAGGPYNEQFF.

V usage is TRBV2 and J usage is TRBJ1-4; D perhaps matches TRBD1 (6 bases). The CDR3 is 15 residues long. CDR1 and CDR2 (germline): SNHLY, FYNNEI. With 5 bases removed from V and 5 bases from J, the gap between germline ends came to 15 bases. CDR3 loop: CASSLQGRLNEKLFF. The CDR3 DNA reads TGTGCCAGCAGTCTCCAGGGGCGGCTAAATGAAAAACTGTTTTTT. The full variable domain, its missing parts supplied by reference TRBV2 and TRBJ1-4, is EPEVTQTPSHQVTQMGQEVILRCVPISNHLYFYWYRQILGQKVEFLVSFYNNEISEKSEIFDDQFSVERPDGSNFTLKIRSTKLEDSAMYFCASSLQGRLNEKLFFGSGTQLSVL.

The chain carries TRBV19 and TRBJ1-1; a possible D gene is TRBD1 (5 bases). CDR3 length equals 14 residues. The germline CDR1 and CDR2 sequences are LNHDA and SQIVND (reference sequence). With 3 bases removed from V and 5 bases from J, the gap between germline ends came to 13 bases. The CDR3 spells CASSIPGVKTEAFF. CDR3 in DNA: TGTGCCAGTAGTATCCCGGGGGTAAAAACTGAAGCTTTCTTT. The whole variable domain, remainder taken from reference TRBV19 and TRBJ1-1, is DGGITQSPKYLFRKEGQNVTLSCEQNLNHDAMYWYRQDPGQGLRLIYYSQIVNDFQKGDIAEGYSVSREKKESFPLTVTSAQKNPTAFYLCASSIPGVKTEAFFGQGTRLTVV.

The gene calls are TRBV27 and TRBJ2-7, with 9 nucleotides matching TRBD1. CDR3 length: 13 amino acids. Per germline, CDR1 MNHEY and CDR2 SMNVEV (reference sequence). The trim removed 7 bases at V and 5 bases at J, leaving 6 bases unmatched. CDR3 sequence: CASIGTGPHEQYF. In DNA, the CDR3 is TGTGCCAGCATAGGGACAGGGCCCCACGAGCAGTACTTC.

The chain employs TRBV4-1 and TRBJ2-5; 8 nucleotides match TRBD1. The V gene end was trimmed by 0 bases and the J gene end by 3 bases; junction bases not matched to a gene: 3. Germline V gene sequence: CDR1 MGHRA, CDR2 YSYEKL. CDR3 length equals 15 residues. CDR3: CASSQDGQGEETQYF. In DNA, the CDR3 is TGCGCCAGCAGCCAAGACGGACAGGGTGAAGAGACCCAGTACTTC.

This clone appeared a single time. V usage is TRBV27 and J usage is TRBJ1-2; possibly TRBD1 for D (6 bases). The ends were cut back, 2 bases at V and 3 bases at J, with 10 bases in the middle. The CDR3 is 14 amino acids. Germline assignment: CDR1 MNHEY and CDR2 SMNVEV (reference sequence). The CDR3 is CASSLNRAYYGYTF. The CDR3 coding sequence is TGTGCCAGCAGTTTAAACAGGGCCTACTATGGCTACACCTTC.

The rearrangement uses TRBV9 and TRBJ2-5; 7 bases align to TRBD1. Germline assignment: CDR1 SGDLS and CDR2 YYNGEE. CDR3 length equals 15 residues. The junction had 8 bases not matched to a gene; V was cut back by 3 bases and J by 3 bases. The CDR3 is CASSDRQGSEETQYF. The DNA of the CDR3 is TGTGCCAGCAGCGACAGACAGGGAAGTGAAGAGACCCAGTACTTC.

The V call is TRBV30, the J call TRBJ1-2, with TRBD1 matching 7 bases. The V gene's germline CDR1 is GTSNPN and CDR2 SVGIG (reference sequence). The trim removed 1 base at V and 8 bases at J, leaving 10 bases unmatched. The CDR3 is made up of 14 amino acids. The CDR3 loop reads CAWSATGRGKGYTF. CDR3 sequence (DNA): TGTGCCTGGAGTGCGACAGGGCGGGGAAAGGGCTACACCTTC.

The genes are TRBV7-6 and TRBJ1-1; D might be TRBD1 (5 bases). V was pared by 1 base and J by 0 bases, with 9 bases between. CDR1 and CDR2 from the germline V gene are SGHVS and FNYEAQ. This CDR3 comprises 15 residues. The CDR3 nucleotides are TGTGCCAGCAGCTTAGAACCAGGGATGAACACTGAAGCTTTCTTT. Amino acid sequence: CASSLEPGMNTEAFF.

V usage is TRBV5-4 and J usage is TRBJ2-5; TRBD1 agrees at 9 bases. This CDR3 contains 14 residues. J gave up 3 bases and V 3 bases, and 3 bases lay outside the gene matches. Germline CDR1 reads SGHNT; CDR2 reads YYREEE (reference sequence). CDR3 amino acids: CASSWGQGKETQYF. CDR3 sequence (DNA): TGTGCCAGCAGCTGGGGACAGGGAAAAGAGACCCAGTACTTC.

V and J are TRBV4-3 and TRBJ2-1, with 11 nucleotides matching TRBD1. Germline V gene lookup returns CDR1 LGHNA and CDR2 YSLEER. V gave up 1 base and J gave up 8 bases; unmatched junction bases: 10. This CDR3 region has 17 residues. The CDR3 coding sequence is TGCGCCAGCAGCCAAGCCTGGTCCAGGACAGGGGGCGATGAGCAGTTCTTC. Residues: CASSQAWSRTGGDEQFF.